This T cell receptor beta chain was found in a study of tissue T cells after allogeneic stem cell transplantation. Study-wide results and limits: Tissue-detected TCR repertoire was only partly captured by blood and spleen T cells.

This clone was detected only a few times. Its antigen is not known. CDR3 size: 14 residues. The junction had 6 bases not matched to a gene; V was cut back by 4 bases and J by 6 bases. Per the germline V gene, CDR1 is SGHTA and CDR2 is FQGNSA. TCRdb's table, derived via immunoSEQ multiplex PCR, lists solely in-frame clones and lacks some. The data hold 1,600 or so clones, with 73% observed a single time. Autopsy tissues included GI tract, liver, skin and lymphoid organs. The receptor's source is a woman aged 18 to 49 with breast cancer. V usage is TRBV7-2 and J usage is TRBJ2-3, with 8 bases that match TRBD2. Sequencing used esophagus tissue, obtained at autopsy. CDR3 sequence: CASSSSGGPDTQYF. The CDR3 bases are TGTGCCAGCAGCTCGAGCGGGGGACCCGATACGCAGTATTTT.